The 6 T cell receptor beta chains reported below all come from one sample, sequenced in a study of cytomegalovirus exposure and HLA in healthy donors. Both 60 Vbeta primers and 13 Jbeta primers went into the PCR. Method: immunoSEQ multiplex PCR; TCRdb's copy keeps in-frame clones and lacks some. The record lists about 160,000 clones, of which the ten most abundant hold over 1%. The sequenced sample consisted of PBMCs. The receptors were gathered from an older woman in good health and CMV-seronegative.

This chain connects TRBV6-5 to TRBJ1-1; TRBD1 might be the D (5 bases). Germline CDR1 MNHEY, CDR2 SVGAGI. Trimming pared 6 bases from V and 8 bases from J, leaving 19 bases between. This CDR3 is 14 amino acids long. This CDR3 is CASRPAGTSTEAFF. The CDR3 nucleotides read TGTGCCAGCAGGCCGGCGGGGACCTCCACCGAAGCTTTCTTT.

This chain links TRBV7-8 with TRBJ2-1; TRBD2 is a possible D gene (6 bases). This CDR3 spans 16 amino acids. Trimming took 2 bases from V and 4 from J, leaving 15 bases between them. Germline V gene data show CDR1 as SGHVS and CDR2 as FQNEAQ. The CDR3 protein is CASSLFRLGDYNEQFF. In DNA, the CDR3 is TGTGCCAGCAGCTTATTTCGACTAGGGGATTACAATGAGCAGTTCTTC.

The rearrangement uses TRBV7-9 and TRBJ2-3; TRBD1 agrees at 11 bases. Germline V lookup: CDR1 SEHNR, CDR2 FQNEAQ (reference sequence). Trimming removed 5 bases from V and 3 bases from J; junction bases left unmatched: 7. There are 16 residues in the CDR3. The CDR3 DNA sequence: TGTGCCAGCAGCCTTGGGACAGGGGGGTTGACAGATACGCAGTATTTT. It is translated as CASSLGTGGLTDTQYF.

CDR3 in DNA: TGTGCTTGCACGGGACTAGCGGGCTACAATGAGCAGTTCTTC. Amino acids: CACTGLAGYNEQFF. The gene calls are TRBV6-1 and TRBJ2-1, with TRBD2 identical over 12 bases. The germline gives CDR1 MNHNS, CDR2 SASEGT. The CDR3 contains 14 residues.

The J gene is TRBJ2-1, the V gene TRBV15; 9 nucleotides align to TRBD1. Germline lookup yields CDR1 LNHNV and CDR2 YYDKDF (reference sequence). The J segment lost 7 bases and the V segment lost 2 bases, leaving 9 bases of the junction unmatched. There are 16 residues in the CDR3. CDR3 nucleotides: TGTGCCACCAGCAGATATAGGACAGGGGACGAGAATGAGCAGTTCTTC. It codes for CATSRYRTGDENEQFF.

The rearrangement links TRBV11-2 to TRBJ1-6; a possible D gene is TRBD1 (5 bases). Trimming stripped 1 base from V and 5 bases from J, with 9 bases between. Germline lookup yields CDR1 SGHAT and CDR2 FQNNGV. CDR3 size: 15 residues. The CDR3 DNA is TGTGCCAGCAGCTTAGTGGCAGGGAATAATTCACCCCTCCACTTT. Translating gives CASSLVAGNNSPLHF.